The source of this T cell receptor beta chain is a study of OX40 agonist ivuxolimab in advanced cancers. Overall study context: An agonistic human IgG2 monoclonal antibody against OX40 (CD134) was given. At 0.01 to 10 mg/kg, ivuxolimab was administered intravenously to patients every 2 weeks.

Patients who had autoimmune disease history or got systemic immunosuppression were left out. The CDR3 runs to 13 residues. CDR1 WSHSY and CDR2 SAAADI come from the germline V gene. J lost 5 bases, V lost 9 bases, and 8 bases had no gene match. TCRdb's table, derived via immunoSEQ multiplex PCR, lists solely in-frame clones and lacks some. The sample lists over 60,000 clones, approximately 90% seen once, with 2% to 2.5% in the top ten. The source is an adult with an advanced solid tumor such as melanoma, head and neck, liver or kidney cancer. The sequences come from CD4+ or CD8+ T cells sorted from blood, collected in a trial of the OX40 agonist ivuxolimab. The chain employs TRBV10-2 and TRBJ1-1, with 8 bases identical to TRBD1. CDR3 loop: CASGQGERTEAFF. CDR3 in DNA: TGCGCCAGTGGACAGGGCGAACGGACTGAAGCTTTCTTT.